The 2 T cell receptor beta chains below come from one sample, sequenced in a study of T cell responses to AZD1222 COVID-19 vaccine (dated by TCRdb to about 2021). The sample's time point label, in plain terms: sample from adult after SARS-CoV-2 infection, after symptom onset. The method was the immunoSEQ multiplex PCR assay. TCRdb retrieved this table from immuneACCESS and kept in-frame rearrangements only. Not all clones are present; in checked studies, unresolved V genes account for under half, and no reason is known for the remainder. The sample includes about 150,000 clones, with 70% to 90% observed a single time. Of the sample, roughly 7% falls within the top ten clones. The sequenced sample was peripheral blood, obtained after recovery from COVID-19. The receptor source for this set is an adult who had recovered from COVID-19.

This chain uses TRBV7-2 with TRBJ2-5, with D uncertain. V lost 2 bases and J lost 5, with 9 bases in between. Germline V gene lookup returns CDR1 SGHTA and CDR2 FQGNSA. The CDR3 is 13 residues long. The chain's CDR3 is CASSLSVRETQYF. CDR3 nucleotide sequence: TGTGCCAGCAGCTTATCCGTTCGGGAGACCCAGTACTTC.

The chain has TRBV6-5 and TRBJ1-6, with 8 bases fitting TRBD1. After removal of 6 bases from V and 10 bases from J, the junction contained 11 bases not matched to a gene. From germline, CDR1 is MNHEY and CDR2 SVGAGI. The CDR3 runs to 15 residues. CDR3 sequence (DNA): TGTGCCAGCAGCCCACACGACAGGGGCGGCTCACCCCTCCACTTT. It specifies CASSPHDRGGSPLHF.